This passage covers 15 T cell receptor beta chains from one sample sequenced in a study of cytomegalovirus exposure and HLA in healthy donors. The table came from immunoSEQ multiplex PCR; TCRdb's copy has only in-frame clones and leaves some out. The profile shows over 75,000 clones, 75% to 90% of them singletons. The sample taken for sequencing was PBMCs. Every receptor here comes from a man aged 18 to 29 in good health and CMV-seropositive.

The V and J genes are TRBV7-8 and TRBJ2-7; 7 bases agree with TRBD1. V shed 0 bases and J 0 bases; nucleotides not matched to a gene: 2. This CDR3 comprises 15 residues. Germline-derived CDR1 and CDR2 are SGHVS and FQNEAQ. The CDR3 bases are TGTGCCAGCAGCTTAGCGGCAGGGGGCTCCTACGAGCAGTACTTC. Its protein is CASSLAAGGSYEQYF.

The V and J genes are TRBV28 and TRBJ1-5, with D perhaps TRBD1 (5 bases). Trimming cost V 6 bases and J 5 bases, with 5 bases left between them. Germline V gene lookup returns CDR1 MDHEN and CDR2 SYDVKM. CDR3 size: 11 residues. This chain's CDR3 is CASSRDQPQHF. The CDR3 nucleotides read TGTGCCAGCAGCAGGGATCAGCCCCAGCATTTT.

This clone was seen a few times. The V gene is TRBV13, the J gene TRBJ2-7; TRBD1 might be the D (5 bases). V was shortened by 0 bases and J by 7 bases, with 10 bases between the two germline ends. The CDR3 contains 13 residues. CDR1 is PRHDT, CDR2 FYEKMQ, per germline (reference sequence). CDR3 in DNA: TGTGCCAGCAGCTTAGGGCAGGGCAGGGAGCAGTACTTC. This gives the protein CASSLGQGREQYF.

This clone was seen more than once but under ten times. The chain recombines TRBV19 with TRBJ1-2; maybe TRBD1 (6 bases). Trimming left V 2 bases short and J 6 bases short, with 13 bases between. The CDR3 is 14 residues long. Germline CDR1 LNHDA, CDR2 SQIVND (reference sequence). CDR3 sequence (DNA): TGTGCCAGTAGTATATCGGCAGGGGCTCATGGCTACACCTTC. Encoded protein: CASSISAGAHGYTF. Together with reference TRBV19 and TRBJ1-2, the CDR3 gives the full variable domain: DGGITQSPKYLFRKEGQNVTLSCEQNLNHDAMYWYRQDPGQGLRLIYYSQIVNDFQKGDIAEGYSVSREKKESFPLTVTSAQKNPTAFYLCASSISAGAHGYTFGSGTRLTVV.

The CDR3 sequence: CASSEALQGLTEAFF. CDR3 nucleotide sequence: TGTGCCAGCAGTGAAGCCTTACAGGGATTGACTGAAGCTTTCTTT. This rearrangement joins TRBV2 to TRBJ1-1, with D perhaps TRBD1 (6 bases). The CDR3 loop spans 15 amino acids. V shed 0 bases and J shed 5 bases, with 13 bases lying between them. Germline assignment: CDR1 SNHLY and CDR2 FYNNEI.

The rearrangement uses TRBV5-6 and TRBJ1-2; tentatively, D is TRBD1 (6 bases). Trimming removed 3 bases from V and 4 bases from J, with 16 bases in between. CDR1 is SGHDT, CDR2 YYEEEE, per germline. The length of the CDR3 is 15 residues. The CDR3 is CASSSPDSPGYGYTF. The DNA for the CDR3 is TGTGCCAGCAGCTCTCCGGACAGTCCAGGCTATGGCTACACCTTC.

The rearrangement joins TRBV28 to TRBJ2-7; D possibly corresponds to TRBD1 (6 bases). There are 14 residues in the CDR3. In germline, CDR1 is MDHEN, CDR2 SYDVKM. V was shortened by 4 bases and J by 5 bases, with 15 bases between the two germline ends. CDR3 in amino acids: CASSSAGTNHEQYV. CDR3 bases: TGTGCCAGCAGTTCAGCCGGGACAAACCACGAGCAGTACGTC.

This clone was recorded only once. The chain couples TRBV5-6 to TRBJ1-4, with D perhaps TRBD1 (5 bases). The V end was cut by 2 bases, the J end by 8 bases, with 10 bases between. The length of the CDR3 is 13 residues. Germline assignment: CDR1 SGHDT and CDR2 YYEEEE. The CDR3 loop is CASSFSGGEKLFF. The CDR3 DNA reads TGTGCCAGCAGCTTCTCTGGGGGGGAAAAACTGTTTTTT.

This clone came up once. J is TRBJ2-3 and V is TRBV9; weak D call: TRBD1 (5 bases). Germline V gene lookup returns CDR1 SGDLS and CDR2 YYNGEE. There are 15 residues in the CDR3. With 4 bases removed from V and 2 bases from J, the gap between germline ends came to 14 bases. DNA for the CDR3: TGTGCCAGCAGCCCATGGACACTCCCCACAGATACGCAGTATTTT. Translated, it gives CASSPWTLPTDTQYF.

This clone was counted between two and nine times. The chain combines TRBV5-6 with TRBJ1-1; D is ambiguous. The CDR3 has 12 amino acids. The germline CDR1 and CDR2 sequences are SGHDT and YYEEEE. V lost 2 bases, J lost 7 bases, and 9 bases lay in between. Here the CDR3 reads CASSFNGIEAFF. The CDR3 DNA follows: TGTGCCAGCAGCTTTAACGGTATTGAAGCTTTCTTT. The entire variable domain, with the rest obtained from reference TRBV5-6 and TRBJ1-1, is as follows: DAGVTQSPTHLIKTRGQQVTLRCSPKSGHDTVSWYQQALGQGPQFIFQYYEEEERQRGNFPDRFSGHQFPNYSSELNVNALLLGDSALYLCASSFNGIEAFFGQGTRLTVV.

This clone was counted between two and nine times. The CDR3 spells CASSLGSHYGYTF. In nucleotides, the CDR3 is TGCGCCAGCAGCCTGGGGAGTCACTATGGCTACACCTTC. The chain is built from TRBV5-1 and TRBJ1-2, with D unclear. CDR1 and CDR2 (germline): SGHRS, YFSETQ. CDR3 length: 13 residues. Trimming removed 4 bases at V and 3 bases at J, with 10 bases between.

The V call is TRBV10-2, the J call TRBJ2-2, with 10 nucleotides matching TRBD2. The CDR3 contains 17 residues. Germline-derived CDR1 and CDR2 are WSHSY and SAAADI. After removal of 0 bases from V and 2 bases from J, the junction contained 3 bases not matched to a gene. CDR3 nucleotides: TGCGCCAGCAGTGAGTCGAGGACTAGCGGCAACACCGGGGAGCTGTTTTTT. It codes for CASSESRTSGNTGELFF.

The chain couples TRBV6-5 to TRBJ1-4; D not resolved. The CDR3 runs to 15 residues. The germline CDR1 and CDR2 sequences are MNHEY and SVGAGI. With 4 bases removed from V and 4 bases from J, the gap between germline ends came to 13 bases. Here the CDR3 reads CASSSAGVYNEKLFF. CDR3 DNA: TGTGCCAGCAGTTCAGCGGGTGTATATAATGAAAAACTGTTTTTT.

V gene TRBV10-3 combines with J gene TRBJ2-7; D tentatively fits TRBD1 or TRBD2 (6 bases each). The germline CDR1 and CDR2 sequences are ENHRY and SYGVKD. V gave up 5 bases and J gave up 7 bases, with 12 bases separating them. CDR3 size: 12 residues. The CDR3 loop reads CAISSDSGEQYV. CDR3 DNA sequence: TGTGCCATCAGTTCGGACAGCGGGGAGCAGTACGTC.

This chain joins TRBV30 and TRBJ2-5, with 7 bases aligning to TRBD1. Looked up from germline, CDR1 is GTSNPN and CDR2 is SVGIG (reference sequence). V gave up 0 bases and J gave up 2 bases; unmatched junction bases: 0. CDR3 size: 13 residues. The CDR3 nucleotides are TGTGCCTGGAGTGTGGACAGGCAAGAGACCCAGTACTTC. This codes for CAWSVDRQETQYF.